Described below is a single T cell receptor beta chain sequence and its context. Its antigen is as yet unknown. Those patients with uncontrolled infection, other autoimmune disease, pregnancy or lactation were excluded. The investigators amplified TCR beta CDR3 regions from RNA transcripts. The HTBI set primed first-round TCR CDR3 RT-PCR. Each CDR3 protein gets one entry after TCRdb re-called the multiplex PCR reads with MiXCR. The sample lists hundreds of thousands of distinct CDR3 sequences; around 22% were seen once. The data stem from a study of T cells in Graves' hyperthyroidism and ophthalmopathy. Whole-study findings and limits: Among thyroid clonotypes expanded above 0.001, most also appeared in blood. Before onset, by a median of approximately 5.9 months, the model predicted ophthalmopathy.

The germline CDR1 and CDR2 sequences are SNHLY and FYNNEI. The ends were cut back, 6 bases at V and 5 bases at J, with 13 bases in the middle. CDR3 length equals 13 residues. This rearrangement joins TRBV2 to TRBJ1-1; tentative D call: TRBD1 (5 bases). What was sequenced was blood. The receptor comes from a woman in her twenties or thirties with Graves' ophthalmopathy. The CDR3 loop reads CASSNWGGTEAFF. Written as DNA, the CDR3 is TGTGCCAGCAGCAACTGGGGGGGGACTGAAGCTTTCTTT.